This T cell receptor beta chain was observed in a study of T cells in Graves' hyperthyroidism and ophthalmopathy. V gave up 0 bases and J gave up 5 bases; unmatched junction bases: 1. Looked up from germline, CDR1 is SGHTA and CDR2 is FQGTGA. This CDR3 spans 14 amino acids. This clonotype was picked up a small number of times. Every diagnosis used clinical symptoms, serum thyroxine and TRAb, thyroid ultrasound and orbital computed tomography. Amplification of TCR beta CDR3 regions was performed using RNA transcripts as template. During a first-round RT-PCR of the TCR CDR3, the HTBI primer set was used. TCRdb redid the calling of the multiplex PCR reads with MiXCR, one entry per CDR3 protein. The sample comprises about 640,000 distinct CDR3 sequences, 20% of which are singletons, and 30% to 40% rests with the top ten.

The sample consisted of blood. The TCR originated in a man in his thirties or forties with Graves' ophthalmopathy. The chain links TRBV7-3 to TRBJ2-1; 7 nucleotides agree with TRBD1. CDR3 amino acids: CASSLTGTDNEQFF. DNA for the CDR3: TGTGCCAGCAGCTTAACGGGGACAGACAATGAGCAGTTCTTC.